One sample yielded the 20 T cell receptor beta chains listed below, sequenced in a study of T cell repertoires in cytomegalovirus infection. TCRdb itself ran the reads through MiXCR, one entry per CDR3 protein. The table lists approximately 260,000 distinct CDR3 sequences, 22% of them singletons. These receptors' antigens are unknown. The sequenced sample was cultured PBMCs, obtained from culture after CMV antigen stimulation. These receptors all come from a human donor in good health (CMV status not recorded). Some clones in this sample may be carry-over from other donors' samples.

In this sample, this clonotype turned up a few times. For the CDR3, the DNA is TGTGCCAGCAGTGCCCAGGGTGGCTATGGCTACACCTTC. This codes for CASSAQGGYGYTF. The rearrangement joins TRBV6-1 to TRBJ1-2, with a possible D match to TRBD1 (5 bases). CDR3 length equals 13 residues. Trimming left V 4 bases short and J 4 bases short, with 10 bases between. Germline loops: CDR1 MNHNS, CDR2 SASEGT.

This clonotype has at least ten counts. The chain recombines TRBV11-2 with TRBJ2-5; 8 bases match TRBD2. Germline CDR1 SGHAT, CDR2 FQNNGV. Germline trimming cut 4 bases from V and 5 bases from J; bases unmatched to any gene: 6. The CDR3 is made up of 14 amino acids. The CDR3 nucleotides are TGTGCCAGCAGCTCCGAGGGGACTAGGGAGACCCAGTACTTC. This translates into CASSSEGTRETQYF.

This clonotype was picked up a small number of times. The genes are TRBV28 and TRBJ2-1; 7 positions match TRBD1. CDR1 is MDHEN, CDR2 SYDVKM, per germline. The length of the CDR3 is 16 residues. After removal of 5 bases from V and 0 bases from J, the junction contained 7 bases not matched to a gene. The CDR3 protein is CASSLQGWSSYNEQFF. In DNA form, the CDR3 reads TGTGCCAGCAGTCTACAGGGGTGGAGCTCCTACAATGAGCAGTTCTTC.

This clonotype was seen repeatedly, ten times or more. The chain links TRBV7-8 to TRBJ1-1; D is unclear. V lost 0 bases and J 0 bases, leaving 8 bases between the germline ends. The CDR3 covers 15 residues. Germline V gene sequence: CDR1 SGHVS, CDR2 FQNEAQ. This chain's CDR3 is CASSLAPGMNTEAFF. The CDR3 DNA is TGTGCCAGCAGCTTAGCCCCGGGGATGAACACTGAAGCTTTCTTT.

This clonotype has ten or more counts. CDR3 in amino acids: CASRNTDTQYF. In nucleotides, the CDR3 is TGTGCCAGCAGGAACACAGATACGCAGTATTTT. The chain has TRBV12-3 or TRBV12-4 and TRBJ2-3, with D unclear. V lost 6 bases and J 2 bases, leaving 3 bases between the germline ends. The CDR3 spans 11 residues.

This clonotype was counted between two and nine times. CDR3 DNA sequence: TGTGCCAGCAGTTTCGGACAGCACACAGATACGCAGTATTTT. This encodes CASSFGQHTDTQYF. The chain employs TRBV11-2 and TRBJ2-3, with D possibly matching TRBD1 (6 bases). This CDR3 spans 14 amino acids. CDR1 and CDR2 from the germline V gene are SGHAT and FQNNGV. With 6 bases removed from V and 2 bases from J, the gap between germline ends came to 12 bases.

This clonotype was seen repeatedly, ten times or more. The V gene is TRBV12-3 or TRBV12-4, the J gene TRBJ1-2; D possibly corresponds to TRBD1 (5 bases). Trimming cost V 3 bases and J 8 bases, with 10 bases left between them. The CDR3 spans 12 residues. The CDR3 is CASSLQGRGYTF. The CDR3 DNA follows: TGTGCCAGCAGTTTGCAGGGACGAGGCTACACCTTC.

The chain joins TRBV19 to TRBJ1-1; no reliable D call. Germline CDR1 reads LNHDA; CDR2 reads SQIVND (reference sequence). The CDR3 runs 13 residues. Trimming took 6 bases from V and 4 from J, leaving 12 bases between them. CDR3: CASRPSRITEAFF. CDR3 sequence (DNA): TGTGCCAGTAGACCTTCCAGGATCACTGAAGCTTTCTTT.

CDR3 protein: CASTGGSYEQYF. The CDR3 DNA reads TGTGCCAGCACAGGCGGTTCCTACGAGCAGTACTTC. V gene TRBV6-2 or TRBV6-3 combines with J gene TRBJ2-7; D remains unclear. CDR1 and CDR2 from the germline V gene are MNHEY and SVGEGT. The CDR3 extends over 12 amino acids. V lost 7 bases to trimming and J lost 1 base, with 8 bases between them.

This clonotype has only a few counts. This rearrangement joins TRBV5-1 to TRBJ2-3; 7 bases are shared with TRBD2. Trimming cost V 0 bases and J 4 bases; bases outside gene matches: 8. CDR1 SGHRS and CDR2 YFSETQ come from the germline V gene. This CDR3 is built from 16 residues. Here the CDR3 reads CASSLGFRGGPDTQYF. For the CDR3, the DNA is TGCGCCAGCAGCTTGGGGTTCCGGGGAGGGCCAGATACGCAGTATTTT.

This clonotype has a count of ten or more. V usage is TRBV7-2 and J usage is TRBJ2-4; TRBD2 agrees at 10 bases. The CDR3 totals 17 residues. The trim removed 4 bases at V and 6 bases at J, leaving 12 bases unmatched. Germline CDR1 and CDR2: SGHTA and FQGNSA. The CDR3 protein is CASSSLLAGGRGNIQYF. CDR3 bases: TGTGCCAGCAGCTCACTGTTAGCGGGAGGAAGAGGAAACATTCAGTACTTC.

The table lists this clonotype with a few counts. This chain uses TRBV24-1 with TRBJ1-1, with D possibly being TRBD1 (6 bases). CDR3 length: 14 amino acids. Per germline, CDR1 KGHDR and CDR2 SFDVKD. Trimming removed 4 bases at V and 1 base at J, with 9 bases between. CDR3 DNA sequence: TGTGCCACCAGTGACCCGGACAGGAACACTGAAGCTTTCTTT. This codes for CATSDPDRNTEAFF.

V and J are TRBV20-1 and TRBJ2-5; D gene unclear. This CDR3 has 14 amino acids. Germline values: CDR1 DFQATT, CDR2 SNEGSKA (reference sequence). The ends were cut back, 0 bases at V and 2 bases at J, with 10 bases in the middle. The CDR3 nucleotides are TGCAGTGCTAGAGATCGGATGAGGCAAGAGACCCAGTACTTC. This translates into CSARDRMRQETQYF.

This clonotype was counted between two and nine times. The rearrangement uses TRBV4-1 and TRBJ2-4, with TRBD2 matching 10 bases. This CDR3 comprises 16 residues. With 6 bases clipped from V and 3 bases from J, the junction kept 8 bases outside the gene matches. Germline CDR1 and CDR2: MGHRA and YSYEKL. The CDR3: CASSFVAGGSKNIQYF. In DNA form, the CDR3 reads TGCGCCAGCAGTTTCGTAGCGGGAGGAAGCAAAAACATTCAGTACTTC.

This chain connects TRBV6-1 to TRBJ1-1; 7 bases align to TRBD1. The V and J ends lost 6 bases and 4 bases, in that order; junction bases with no gene match: 5. This CDR3 region has 13 residues. The V gene's germline CDR1 is MNHNS and CDR2 SASEGT. The CDR3 nucleotides are TGTGCCAGCAGGAGACAGGGACCCACTGAAGCTTTCTTT. Encoded protein: CASRRQGPTEAFF.

This chain uses TRBV5-1 with TRBJ2-3; TRBD2 matches 11 bases. The trim removed 1 base at V and 4 bases at J, leaving 5 bases unmatched. The CDR3 extends over 16 amino acids. The germline CDR1 and CDR2 sequences are SGHRS and YFSETQ. CDR3 in amino acids: CASSLKVAGGADTQYF. Here the CDR3 DNA reads TGCGCCAGCAGCTTGAAAGTAGCGGGAGGGGCAGATACGCAGTATTTT.

This clonotype was observed a few times. The J gene is TRBJ1-5, the V gene TRBV6-1, with D perhaps TRBD1 (5 bases). V gave up 3 bases and J gave up 2 bases, with 14 bases separating them. The germline V gene encodes CDR1 MNHNS and CDR2 SASEGT. CDR3 length: 16 residues. The CDR3 DNA reads TGTGCCAGCAGTGATCTCGAGGGGTTTGGCAATCAGCCCCAGCATTTT. Its translation is CASSDLEGFGNQPQHF.

Here the CDR3 DNA reads TGTGCCAGCACCGACGGTCCCGGGACCCAGTACTTC. Amino acid sequence: CASTDGPGTQYF. This chain links TRBV7-2 with TRBJ2-5; D is unclear. There are 12 residues in the CDR3. Germline CDR1 and CDR2: SGHTA and FQGNSA. V was pared by 7 bases and J by 7 bases, with 13 bases between. Using reference TRBV7-2 and TRBJ2-5 for the parts outside the CDR3, the full variable domain is GAGVSQSPSNKVTEKGKDVELRCDPISGHTALYWYRQSLGQGLEFLIYFQGNSAPDKSGLPSDRFSAERTGGSVSTLTIQRTQQEDSAVYLCASTDGPGTQYFGPGTRLLVL.

The count of this clonotype is one. The CDR3, as DNA: TGTGCCAGCAGCTTAGGAGTCCCTGGAAACACCATATATTTT. Translated, it gives CASSLGVPGNTIYF. The V and J genes are TRBV11-3 and TRBJ1-3; D is undetermined. Deletions cut 1 base from V and 2 bases from J, with 6 bases between. Per the germline V gene, CDR1 is SGHNT and CDR2 is YENEEA. This CDR3 is built from 14 residues.

In this sample, this clonotype turned up many times. This sequence joins TRBV20-1 and TRBJ2-5, with TRBD2 identical over 10 bases. The V and J ends lost 0 bases and 1 base, in that order; junction bases with no gene match: 14. Germline CDR1 reads DFQATT; CDR2 reads SNEGSKA (reference sequence). The CDR3 totals 19 residues. The CDR3 reads CSARDRDSGRSGSQETQYF. The CDR3 bases are TGCAGTGCTAGAGATCGGGATAGCGGGAGGTCGGGAAGCCAAGAGACCCAGTACTTC.